This T cell receptor (beta chain) comes out of a study of cytomegalovirus exposure and HLA in healthy donors. Study context: According to later analysis, the same platform produced the 120 or so validation and about 700 first-cohort repertoires.

The donors were part of the validation cohort of roughly 110 subjects. That cohort was separate from the first cohort, which comprised some 670 subjects. Germline loops: CDR1 SGDLS, CDR2 YYNGEE. V was clipped by 0 bases and J by 8 bases; unmatched bases: 5. This CDR3 contains 15 residues. Produced via immunoSEQ multiplex PCR; TCRdb's table is partial and in-frame only. Of fewer than 300,000 clones listed, 70% to 90% are singletons. To note about this clone: The target antigen is unknown.

Study-wide results and limits: Later, an analysis found that TCR clusters from the first cohort tended to co-occur in the approximately 130 validation repertoires. A classifier reportedly called cytomegalovirus status with high sensitivity and specificity.

The chain links TRBV9 to TRBJ2-1, with TRBD2 matching over 10 bases. Sequences were obtained from PBMCs. This sequence originates from a woman under 30 in good health and CMV-seronegative. CDR3 nucleotide sequence: TGTGCCAGCAGCGTAGGTCGAGCGGGAGGGTATGAGCAGTTCTTC. This gives the protein CASSVGRAGGYEQFF.